Sequencing of this T cell receptor (beta chain) was carried out in a study of T-cell memory formation after mild COVID-19. Study summary: Largely, TCR clusters stayed within a single donor.

Regarding the study as a whole: CM and EM subsets held most contracting CD4+ clones; EMRA held CD8+ ones. Some SARS-CoV-2-responding clones were already detected in memory before infection. Clones shrinking from day 15 to 85 showed even CD4/CD8 mixes; later expanders tilted CD4+.

A single count supports this clonotype. The antigen is undetermined. One entry per CDR3 protein results from TCRdb running MiXCR on the 5' RACE reads. The sample includes 110,000 to 150,000 distinct CDR3 sequences, 11% to 15% of them seen just once. The V gene's germline CDR1 is LNHDA and CDR2 SQIVND (reference sequence). The CDR3 loop spans 13 amino acids. Trimming took off 7 bases at V and 1 base at J, with 10 bases between the two ends. This sequence joins TRBV19 and TRBJ1-1; D unresolved. The sequence derives from an adult woman who had mild COVID-19 (a few samples of this study predate the infection). Cell type and time point are not known. The sample comprised PBMCs or a T cell subset sorted from them (not recorded which). The CDR3 sequence: CASTGRTNTEAFF. CDR3 nucleotides: TGTGCCAGTACCGGACGGACGAACACTGAAGCTTTCTTT.